Each of the 6 T cell receptor beta chains below was sequenced from the same sample in a study of T-cell reconstitution after alpha-beta-depleted transplantation in children (dated by TCRdb to the mid-2010s). This specimen's time point label, per the study, means: day 60 (about 2 months) after transplantation. This specimen's treatment or condition label, interpreted: allogeneic hematopoietic cell transplantation with graft depleted of TCRalphabeta T cells and CD19 B cells. The method was PCR. Sequenced on an Illumina HiSeq 2500. TCR libraries were prepared with molecular barcoding, using unique molecular identifiers to normalize TCRbeta repertoire quantification. TCRdb trimmed public reads at Q25 via fastp, called clones via MiXCR and kept in-frame beta chains. Entries are consolidated by CDR3 protein sequence, retaining the most common genes and DNA. This sample is represented by some 50,000 distinct CDR3 sequences; 9.2% of them were singletons. The ten largest clones capture 27% of the sample.

The sample was PBMCs, mostly from graft donor cells, taken 60 days after TCRalphabeta/CD19-depleted stem cell transplant. These receptors were collected from a male patient aged 2 to 10 who had a stem cell transplant for chronic granulomatous disease, so the T cells may come from the graft donor.

This clonotype was counted ten times or more. The genes are TRBV5-1 and TRBJ2-5; 7 positions match TRBD2. V lost 4 bases, J lost 1 base, and 10 bases stayed unmatched. Germline V gene sequence: CDR1 SGHRS, CDR2 YFSETQ. The CDR3 is 16 residues long. CDR3 nucleotide sequence: TGCGCCAGCAGCCCCCGAGGTAGCGGGCTCCAAGAGACCCAGTACTTC. As protein: CASSPRGSGLQETQYF.

This clonotype was counted ten times or more. This chain uses TRBV6-1 with TRBJ1-1; D might be TRBD1 (5 bases). V was shortened by 3 bases and J by 7 bases, with 18 bases between the two germline ends. The CDR3 has 15 amino acids. CDR1 and CDR2 from the germline V gene are MNHNS and SASEGT. The chain's CDR3 is CASSDYRDLDYEAFF. The CDR3 nucleotides are TGTGCCAGCAGTGATTACCGGGACCTTGACTATGAAGCTTTCTTT.

This clonotype was detected only a few times. The J gene is TRBJ2-7, the V gene TRBV20-1, with TRBD2 identical over 8 bases. There are 15 residues in the CDR3. Germline values: CDR1 DFQATT, CDR2 SNEGSKA (reference sequence). After removal of 2 bases from V and 5 bases from J, the junction contained 11 bases not matched to a gene. CDR3 amino acids: CSARLIAGRGNEQYF. The DNA of the CDR3 is TGCAGTGCTAGATTAATAGCGGGGAGGGGCAACGAGCAGTACTTC.

This clonotype was detected many times. V is TRBV2 and J is TRBJ1-2; the D gene is possibly TRBD1 (6 bases). Trimming removed 6 bases from V and 5 bases from J, with 10 bases in between. Per germline, CDR1 SNHLY and CDR2 FYNNEI. The CDR3 is 12 amino acids. CDR3 bases: TGTGCCAGCAGGGGGGACAAGTATGGCTACACCTTC. This encodes CASRGDKYGYTF. The complete variable domain, with remaining parts taken from reference TRBV2 and TRBJ1-2, reads EPEVTQTPSHQVTQMGQEVILRCVPISNHLYFYWYRQILGQKVEFLVSFYNNEISEKSEIFDDQFSVERPDGSNFTLKIRSTKLEDSAMYFCASRGDKYGYTFGSGTRLTVV.

The table lists this clonotype with many counts. The chain couples TRBV12-3 or TRBV12-4 to TRBJ1-6, with D unclear. The CDR3 length is 14 residues. Trimming removed 3 bases from V and 8 bases from J, with 11 bases in between. Written as DNA, the CDR3 is TGTGCCAGCAGTTTGAAGGGTGGGGATTCACCCCTCCACTTT. This gives the protein CASSLKGGDSPLHF.

In its sample, this clonotype was seen many times. V is TRBV7-9 and J is TRBJ2-5; D is unresolved. The length of the CDR3 is 12 residues. V lost 4 bases and J lost 5, with 8 bases in between. The germline gives CDR1 SEHNR, CDR2 FQNEAQ (reference sequence). The CDR3 DNA follows: TGTGCCAGCAGCTCCCCCTGGGAGACCCAGTACTTC. It specifies CASSSPWETQYF.